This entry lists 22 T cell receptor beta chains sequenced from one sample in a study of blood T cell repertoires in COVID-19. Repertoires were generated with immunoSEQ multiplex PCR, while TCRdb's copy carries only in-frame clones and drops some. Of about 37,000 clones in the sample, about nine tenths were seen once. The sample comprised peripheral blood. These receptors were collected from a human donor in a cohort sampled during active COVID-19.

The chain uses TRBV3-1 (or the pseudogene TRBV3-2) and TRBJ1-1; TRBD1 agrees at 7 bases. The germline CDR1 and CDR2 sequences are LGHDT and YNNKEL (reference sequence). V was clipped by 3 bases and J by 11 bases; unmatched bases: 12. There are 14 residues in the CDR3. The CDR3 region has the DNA TGTGCCAGCAGCCAGGGTTACAGGGGCGGGGTGGCTTTCTTT. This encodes CASSQGYRGGVAFF.

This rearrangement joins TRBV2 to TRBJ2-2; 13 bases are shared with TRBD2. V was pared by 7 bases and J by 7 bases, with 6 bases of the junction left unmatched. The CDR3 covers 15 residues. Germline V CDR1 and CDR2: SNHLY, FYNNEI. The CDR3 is CASTGLAGAGGELFF. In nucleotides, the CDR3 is TGTGCCAGCACCGGACTAGCGGGAGCTGGCGGGGAGCTGTTTTTT. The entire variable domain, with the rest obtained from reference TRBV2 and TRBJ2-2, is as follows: EPEVTQTPSHQVTQMGQEVILRCVPISNHLYFYWYRQILGQKVEFLVSFYNNEISEKSEIFDDQFSVERPDGSNFTLKIRSTKLEDSAMYFCASTGLAGAGGELFFGEGSRLTVL.

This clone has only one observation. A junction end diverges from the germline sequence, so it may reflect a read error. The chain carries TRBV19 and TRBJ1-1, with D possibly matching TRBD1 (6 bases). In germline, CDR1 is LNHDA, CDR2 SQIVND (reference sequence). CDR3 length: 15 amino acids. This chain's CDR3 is CASSLDRYRNTEAFF. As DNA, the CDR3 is TGTGCCAGTAGTCTAGACAGGTATCGGAACACTGAAGCTTTCTTT.

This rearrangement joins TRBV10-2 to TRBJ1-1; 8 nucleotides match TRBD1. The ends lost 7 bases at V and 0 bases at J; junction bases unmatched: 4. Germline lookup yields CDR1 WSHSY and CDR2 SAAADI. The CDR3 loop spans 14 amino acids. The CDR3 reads CASTPGQVNTEAFF. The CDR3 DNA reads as TGCGCCAGCACCCCGGGACAGGTGAACACTGAAGCTTTCTTT.

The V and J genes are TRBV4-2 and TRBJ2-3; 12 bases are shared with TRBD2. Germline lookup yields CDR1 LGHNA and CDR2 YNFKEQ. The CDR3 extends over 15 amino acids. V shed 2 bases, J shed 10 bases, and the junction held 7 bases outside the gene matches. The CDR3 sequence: CASSQLAGGPPAQYF. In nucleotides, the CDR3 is TGTGCCAGCAGCCAACTAGCGGGGGGGCCCCCGGCGCAGTATTTT.

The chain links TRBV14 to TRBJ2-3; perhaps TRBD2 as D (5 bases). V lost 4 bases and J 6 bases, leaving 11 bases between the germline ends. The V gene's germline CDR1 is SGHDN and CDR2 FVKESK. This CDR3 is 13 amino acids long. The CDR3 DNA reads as TGTGCCAGCAGCCTTTTACGGAGGGATACGCAGTATTTT. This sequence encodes CASSLLRRDTQYF.

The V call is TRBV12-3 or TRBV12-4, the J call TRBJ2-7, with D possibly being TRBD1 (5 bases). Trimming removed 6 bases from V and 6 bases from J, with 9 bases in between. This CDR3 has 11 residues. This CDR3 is CASSAGFEQYF. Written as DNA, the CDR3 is TGTGCCAGCAGCGCAGGGTTCGAGCAGTACTTC.

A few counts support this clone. The CDR3 bases are TGTGCCAGCAGCTCAACGGGACAGTGGTACTTC. Translation: CASSSTGQWYF. The chain uses TRBV7-8 and TRBJ2-7, with 7 positions matching TRBD1. Germline-derived CDR1 and CDR2 are SGHVS and FQNEAQ. V dropped 4 bases and J dropped 12; count of bases not matched to a gene: 6. CDR3 length: 11 residues.

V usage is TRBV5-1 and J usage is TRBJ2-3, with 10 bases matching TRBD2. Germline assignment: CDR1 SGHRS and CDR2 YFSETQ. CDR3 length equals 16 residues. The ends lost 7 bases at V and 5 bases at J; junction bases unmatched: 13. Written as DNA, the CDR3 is TGCGCCAGCGGCAGCGGACTAGCGGACAGAGGAGATACGCAGTATTTT. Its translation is CASGSGLADRGDTQYF. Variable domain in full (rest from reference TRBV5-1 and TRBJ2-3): KAGVTQTPRYLIKTRGQQVTLSCSPISGHRSVSWYQQTPGQGLQFLFEYFSETQRNKGNFPGRFSGRQFSNSRSEMNVSTLELGDSALYLCASGSGLADRGDTQYFGPGTRLTVL.

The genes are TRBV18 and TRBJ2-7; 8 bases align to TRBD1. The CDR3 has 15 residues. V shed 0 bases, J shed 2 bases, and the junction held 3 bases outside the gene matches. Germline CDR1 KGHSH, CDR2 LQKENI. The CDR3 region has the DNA TGTGCCAGCTCACCACCTATGGGACAGGCCTACGAGCAGTACTTC. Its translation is CASSPPMGQAYEQYF.

CDR3 sequence reads: CASSLSRGQGALGLFF. The CDR3 nucleotides read TGTGCCAGTAGCCTCTCGAGGGGACAGGGGGCGCTTGGACTGTTTTTT. The genes are TRBV19 and TRBJ1-4, with 12 positions matching TRBD1. Trimming at V came to 6 bases and at J to 13 bases, leaving 15 bases not matched to a gene. The CDR3 sequence is 16 residues long. CDR1 is LNHDA, CDR2 SQIVND, per germline (reference sequence). Combining the CDR3 with reference TRBV19 and TRBJ1-4 gives the whole variable domain DGGITQSPKYLFRKEGQNVTLSCEQNLNHDAMYWYRQDPGQGLRLIYYSQIVNDFQKGDIAEGYSVSREKKESFPLTVTSAQKNPTAFYLCASSLSRGQGALGLFFGSGTQLSVL.

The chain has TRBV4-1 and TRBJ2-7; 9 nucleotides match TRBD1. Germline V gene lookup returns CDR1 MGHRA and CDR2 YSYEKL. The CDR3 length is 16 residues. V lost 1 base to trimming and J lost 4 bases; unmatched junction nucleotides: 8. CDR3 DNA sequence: TGCGCCAGCAGCCAAGCGCCCGACAGGGGGTGGTACGAGCAGTACTTC. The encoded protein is CASSQAPDRGWYEQYF.

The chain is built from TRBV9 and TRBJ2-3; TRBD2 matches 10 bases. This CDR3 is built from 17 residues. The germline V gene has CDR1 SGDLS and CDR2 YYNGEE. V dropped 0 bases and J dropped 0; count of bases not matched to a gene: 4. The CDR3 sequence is CASSVDGSGRSTDTQYF. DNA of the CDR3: TGTGCCAGCAGCGTAGACGGTAGCGGGAGGAGCACAGATACGCAGTATTTT.

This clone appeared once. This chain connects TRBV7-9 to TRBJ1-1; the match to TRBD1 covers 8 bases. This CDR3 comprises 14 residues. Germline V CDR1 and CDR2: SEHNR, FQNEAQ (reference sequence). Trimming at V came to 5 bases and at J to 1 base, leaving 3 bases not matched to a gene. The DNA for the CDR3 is TGTGCCAGCAGCCGACAGGGGACGAACACTGAAGCTTTCTTT. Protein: CASSRQGTNTEAFF. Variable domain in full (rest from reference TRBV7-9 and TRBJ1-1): DTGVSQNPRHKITKRGQNVTFRCDPISEHNRLYWYRQTLGQGPEFLTYFQNEAQLEKSRLLSDRFSAERPKGSFSTLEIQRTEQGDSAMYLCASSRQGTNTEAFFGQGTRLTVV.

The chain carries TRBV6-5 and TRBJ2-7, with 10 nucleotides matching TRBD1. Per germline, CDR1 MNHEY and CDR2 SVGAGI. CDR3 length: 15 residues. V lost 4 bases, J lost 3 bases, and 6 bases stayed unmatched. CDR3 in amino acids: CASSSLGTGDYEQYF. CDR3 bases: TGTGCCAGCAGTTCCCTGGGGACAGGGGACTACGAGCAGTACTTC.

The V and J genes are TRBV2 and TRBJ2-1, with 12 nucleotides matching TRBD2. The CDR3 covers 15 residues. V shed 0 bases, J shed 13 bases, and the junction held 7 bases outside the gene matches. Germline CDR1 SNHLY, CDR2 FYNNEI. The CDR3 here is CASSEAPTSGGPQFF. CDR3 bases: TGTGCCAGCAGTGAAGCTCCCACTAGCGGGGGGCCCCAGTTCTTC. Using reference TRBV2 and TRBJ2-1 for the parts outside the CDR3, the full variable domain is EPEVTQTPSHQVTQMGQEVILRCVPISNHLYFYWYRQILGQKVEFLVSFYNNEISEKSEIFDDQFSVERPDGSNFTLKIRSTKLEDSAMYFCASSEAPTSGGPQFFGPGTRLTVL.

In DNA, the CDR3 is TGCGCCAGCAGCTTCGGACTAGCACACGATGTGGAGACCCAGTACTTC. Translated: CASSFGLAHDVETQYF. The chain uses TRBV5-1 and TRBJ2-5, with 8 bases lining up with TRBD2. The junction had 11 bases not matched to a gene; V was cut back by 2 bases and J by 5 bases. The germline gives CDR1 SGHRS, CDR2 YFSETQ. The CDR3 sequence is 16 residues long.

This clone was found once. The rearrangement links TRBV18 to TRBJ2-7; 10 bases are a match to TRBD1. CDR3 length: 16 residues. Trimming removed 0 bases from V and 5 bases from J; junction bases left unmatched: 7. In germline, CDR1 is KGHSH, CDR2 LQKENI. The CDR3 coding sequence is TGTGCCAGCTCACCACCCGTCGGGACAGGGGCAAACGAGCAGTACTTC. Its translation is CASSPPVGTGANEQYF.

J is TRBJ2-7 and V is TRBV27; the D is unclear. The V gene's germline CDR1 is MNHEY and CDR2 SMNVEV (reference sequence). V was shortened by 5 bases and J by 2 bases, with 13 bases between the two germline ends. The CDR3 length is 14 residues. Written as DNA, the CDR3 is TGTGCCAGCAGTCCATGGTCTATTCCCTACGAGCAGTACTTC. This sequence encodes CASSPWSIPYEQYF.

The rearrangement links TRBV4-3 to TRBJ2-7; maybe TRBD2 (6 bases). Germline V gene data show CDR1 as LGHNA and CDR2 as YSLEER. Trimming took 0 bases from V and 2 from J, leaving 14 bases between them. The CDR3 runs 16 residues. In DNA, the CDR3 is TGCGCCAGCAGCCAAGACTGGTCGGGAGCAACCTACGAGCAGTACTTC. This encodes CASSQDWSGATYEQYF.

The CDR3 DNA is TGTGCCAGCAGCTTATTGGGGACACAGGGATACTCTGGAAACACCATATATTTT. Protein: CASSLLGTQGYSGNTIYF. The chain joins TRBV11-2 to TRBJ1-3; tentatively, D is TRBD1 (6 bases). Germline V gene sequence: CDR1 SGHAT, CDR2 FQNNGV. V lost 2 bases, J lost 0 bases, and 17 bases lay in between. CDR3 size: 18 residues.

CDR3 loop: CASSHTRGPRTEAFF. CDR3 sequence (DNA): TGTGCCAGCAGCCACACGCGGGGGCCGAGGACTGAAGCTTTCTTT. V usage is TRBV7-9 and J usage is TRBJ1-1, with D possibly being TRBD1 (6 bases). This CDR3 is built from 15 residues. Germline V gene lookup returns CDR1 SEHNR and CDR2 FQNEAQ (reference sequence). V was clipped by 5 bases and J by 5 bases, with 18 bases between them.